One TCR beta chain is described in this entry. Its specificity is not known. Measured with immunoSEQ multiplex PCR; TCRdb has only the in-frame clones, and not every one. This table has roughly 100,000 clones, roughly nine tenths appearing once. The data derive from a study of T cell responses to AZD1222 COVID-19 vaccine. Study-wide background: Researchers grouped second doses given at about 4 or about 12 weeks into one pool.

Findings of the study overall: Repertoire sampling occurred only after the peak T cell response. Reportedly, nearly half of unique spike TCRs recognized epitopes outside B.1.351/B.1.1.7 mutations.

The V end was cut by 10 bases, the J end by 3 bases, with 16 bases between. CDR1 and CDR2 from the germline V gene are MDHEN and SYDVKM. The CDR3 runs to 13 residues. The V and J genes are TRBV28 and TRBJ2-7; TRBD1 or TRBD2 may be the D gene (6 bases each). This TCR derives from an adult in good health. Sequenced here: peripheral blood, sampled on day 0 of AZD1222 vaccination. The CDR3 here is CATARGVVYEQYF. CDR3 nucleotides: TGTGCCACCGCGAGGGGGGTCGTCTACGAGCAGTACTTC.